These T cell receptor beta chains were read from a single sample in a study of early T cells in non-severe SARS-CoV-2 infection. TCRdb ran MiXCR on the 5' RACE reads and lists one entry per CDR3 protein. The sample lists 70,000 to 85,000 distinct CDR3 sequences, 9.5% to 13% occurring once. What was sequenced was whole blood. The receptors originated from an adult who was a healthcare worker with PCR-confirmed SARS-CoV-2 infection or an uninfected control (not recorded which). Both conserved end residues are part of each CDR3. The D gene is left open where the match is weak. Clone sizes are given selectively: once, few, many, or a class where the clone is expanded.

j_gene | v_gene | abundance | d_gene | CDR3aa | CDR3nt
TRBJ1-2 | TRBV6-5 | NA | NA | CASTGVNGYTF | TGTGCCAGCACGGGCGTGAATGGCTACACCTTC
TRBJ1-2 | TRBV3-1 | few | NA | CASSQDLRGYTF | TGTGCCAGCAGCCAAGACCTGCGCGGCTACACCTTC
TRBJ2-6 | TRBV6-5 | NA | TRBD1 | CASSFRDRAFSGANVLTF | TGTGCCAGCAGTTTCCGGGACAGGGCCTTCTCTGGGGCCAACGTCCTGACTTTC
TRBJ2-3 | TRBV20-1 | many | NA | CSAGNRATDTQYF | TGCAGTGCTGGAAACAGGGCCACAGATACGCAGTATTTT
TRBJ2-7 | TRBV12-3/TRBV12-4 | NA | TRBD2 | CASSFSGGPGEQYF | TGTGCCAGCAGTTTCTCGGGAGGGCCGGGGGAGCAGTACTTC
TRBJ2-2 | TRBV12-3/TRBV12-4 | NA | TRBD2 | CASRVAGANTGELFF | TGTGCCAGCAGAGTAGCGGGGGCGAACACCGGGGAGCTGTTTTTT
TRBJ1-1 | TRBV6-5 | few | NA | CASRLNRNGDTEAFF | TGTGCCAGCAGATTAAACAGGAATGGGGACACTGAAGCTTTCTTT
TRBJ2-1 | TRBV19 | NA | TRBD2 | CASSKSGTRVDEQFF | TGTGCCAGTAGCAAAAGTGGGACTAGGGTGGATGAGCAGTTCTTC
TRBJ2-1 | TRBV11-2 | few | TRBD2 | CASSKTPAGGPSSYNEQFF | TGTGCCAGCAGCAAGACCCCAGCGGGGGGCCCGAGCTCCTACAATGAGCAGTTCTTC
TRBJ2-1 | TRBV5-6 | once | TRBD2 | CASSPAVAGNEQFF | TGTGCCAGCAGCCCAGCTGTAGCGGGTAATGAGCAGTTCTTC
TRBJ1-5 | TRBV28 | many | NA | CASSSQGPQHF | TGTGCCAGCAGTTCACAGGGGCCCCAGCATTTT
TRBJ1-1 | TRBV5-1 | many | TRBD1 | CASSLGDRRNTEAFF | TGCGCCAGCAGCTTGGGGGACAGGAGGAACACTGAAGCTTTCTTT
TRBJ2-7 | TRBV7-8 | NA | NA | CASSLGGGAANSYEQYF | TGTGCCAGCAGCTTAGGAGGAGGGGCGGCAAACTCCTACGAGCAGTACTTC
TRBJ2-7 | TRBV28 | NA | NA | CASSSQGLLYEQYF | TGTGCCAGCAGTTCACAGGGACTTCTCTACGAGCAGTACTTC
TRBJ2-1 | TRBV10-3 | few | TRBD1 | CAITPGTGGGEQFF | TGTGCCATCACTCCCGGGACAGGGGGCGGTGAGCAGTTCTTC
TRBJ2-3 | TRBV6-7 | many | NA | CASSYSVLVTDTQYF | TGTGCCAGCAGTTACTCCGTACTAGTCACAGATACGCAGTATTTT
TRBJ2-2 | TRBV27 | NA | NA | CASYREHTGELFF | TGTGCCAGCTACCGGGAGCACACCGGGGAGCTGTTTTTT
TRBJ1-2 | TRBV29-1 | many | TRBD1 | CSVGRQGGYTF | TGCAGCGTTGGTCGACAGGGAGGCTACACCTTC
TRBJ2-5 | TRBV7-8 | few | NA | CASSLRDGPSETQYF | TGTGCCAGCAGCTTAAGGGACGGACCTTCAGAGACCCAGTACTTC
TRBJ2-2 | TRBV3-1 | many | NA | CASSQVSARPGVNTGELFF | TGTGCCAGCAGCCAAGTGTCAGCAAGACCAGGGGTGAACACCGGGGAGCTGTTTTTT
TRBJ2-5 | TRBV27 | NA | TRBD2 | CASSSYVGAGVQETQYF | TGTGCCAGCAGTTCCTACGTGGGAGCGGGAGTACAAGAGACCCAGTACTTC
TRBJ2-1 | TRBV11-2 | NA | NA | CASSLDLGTTYNEQFF | TGTGCCAGCAGCTTAGATTTAGGGACAACTTACAATGAGCAGTTCTTC
TRBJ2-3 | TRBV29-1 | few | TRBD2 | CSVEDTGAGGTDTQYF | TGCAGCGTTGAAGATACAGGTGCGGGGGGCACAGATACGCAGTATTTT
TRBJ1-4 | TRBV5-1 | few | NA | CASSFEGGGEKLFF | TGCGCCAGCAGCTTCGAGGGAGGGGGTGAAAAACTGTTTTTT
TRBJ1-1 | TRBV18 | few | TRBD1 | CASSPGTGGVGNTEAFF | TGTGCCAGCTCACCAGGGACAGGGGGCGTCGGGAACACTGAAGCTTTCTTT
TRBJ1-5 | TRBV12-5 | few | TRBD1 | CASGWTEIPGTGSNQPQHF | TGTGCTAGTGGTTGGACGGAGATCCCGGGGACAGGGTCCAATCAGCCCCAGCATTTT
TRBJ1-1 | TRBV12-3/TRBV12-4 | many | NA | CASTTGYTEAFF | TGTGCCAGTACAACAGGGTACACTGAAGCTTTCTTT
TRBJ2-7 | TRBV20-1 | many | NA | CSARDGGRSYEQYF | TGCAGTGCTAGAGATGGGGGTAGGTCCTACGAGCAGTACTTC
TRBJ2-1 | TRBV6-5 | many | TRBD2 | CASSYSGLAGGYNEQFF | TGTGCCAGCAGTTACTCGGGACTAGCGGGGGGATACAATGAGCAGTTCTTC
TRBJ2-1 | TRBV2 | few | TRBD2 | CASNQREGRNEQFF | TGTGCCAGCAACCAGCGGGAGGGCCGGAATGAGCAGTTCTTC
TRBJ2-5 | TRBV7-8 | NA | NA | CASSPFGPYQETQYF | TGTGCCAGCAGCCCTTTCGGTCCGTACCAAGAGACCCAGTACTTC
TRBJ2-1 | TRBV29-1 | many | NA | CSAGGGSSYNEQFF | TGCAGCGCCGGAGGGGGCAGCTCCTACAATGAGCAGTTCTTC
TRBJ2-2 | TRBV10-3 | few | NA | CAISESQGSAGELFF | TGTGCCATCAGTGAGTCCCAGGGAAGCGCCGGGGAGCTGTTTTTT
TRBJ2-3 | TRBV7-2 | many | NA | CASSLRRDTQYF | TGTGCCAGCAGCTTGAGGAGAGATACGCAGTATTTT
TRBJ2-1 | TRBV3-1 | few | TRBD2 | CASSQGFELAGDNEQFF | TGTGCCAGCAGCCAAGGTTTCGAACTAGCGGGGGACAATGAGCAGTTCTTC
TRBJ2-1 | TRBV21-1 | NA | NA | CASSRQGYEQFF | TGTGCCAGCAGCAGACAGGGGTATGAGCAGTTCTTC
TRBJ2-2 | TRBV5-1 | NA | NA | CASSPEAGELFF | TGCGCCAGCAGCCCTGAAGCCGGGGAGCTGTTTTTT
TRBJ1-1 | TRBV18 | many | NA | CASSPLWGGKMNTEAFF | TGTGCCAGCTCACCACTTTGGGGAGGCAAGATGAACACTGAAGCTTTCTTT